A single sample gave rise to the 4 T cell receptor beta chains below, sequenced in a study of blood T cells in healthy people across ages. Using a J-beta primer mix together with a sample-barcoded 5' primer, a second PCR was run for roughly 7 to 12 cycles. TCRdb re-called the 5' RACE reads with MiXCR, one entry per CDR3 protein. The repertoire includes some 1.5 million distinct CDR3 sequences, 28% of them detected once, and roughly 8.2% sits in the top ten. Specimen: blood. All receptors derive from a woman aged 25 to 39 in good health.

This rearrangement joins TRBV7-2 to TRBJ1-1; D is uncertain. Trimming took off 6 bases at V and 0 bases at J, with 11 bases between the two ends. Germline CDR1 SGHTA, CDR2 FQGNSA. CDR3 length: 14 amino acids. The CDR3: CASRSTIMNTEAFF. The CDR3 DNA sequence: TGTGCCAGCAGATCGACAATCATGAACACTGAAGCTTTCTTT.

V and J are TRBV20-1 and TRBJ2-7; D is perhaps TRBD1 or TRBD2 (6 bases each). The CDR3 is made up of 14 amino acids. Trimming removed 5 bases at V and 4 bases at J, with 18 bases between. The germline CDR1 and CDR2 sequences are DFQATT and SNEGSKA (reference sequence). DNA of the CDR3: TGCAGTGCTCCCGGGGGCCCTGGGAGATACGAGCAGTACTTC. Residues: CSAPGGPGRYEQYF.

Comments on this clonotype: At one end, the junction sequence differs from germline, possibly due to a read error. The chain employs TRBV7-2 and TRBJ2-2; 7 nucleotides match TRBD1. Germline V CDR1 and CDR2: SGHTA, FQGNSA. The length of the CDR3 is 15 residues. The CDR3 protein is CASSLGGGMAGDLFF. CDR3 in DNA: TGTGCCAGCAGCTTAGGAGGGGGCATGGCCGGGGATCTGTTTTTT.

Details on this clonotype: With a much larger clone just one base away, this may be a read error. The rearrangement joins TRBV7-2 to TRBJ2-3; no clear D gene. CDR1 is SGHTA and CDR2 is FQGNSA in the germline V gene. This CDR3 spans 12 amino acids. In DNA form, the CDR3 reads TGTGCCAGCAGCCGAGGACCGGATACGCGGTATTTT. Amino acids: CASSRGPDTRYF.